This T cell receptor (beta chain) is drawn from a study of beta chain features in type 1 diabetes. Trimming stripped 6 bases from V and 4 bases from J, with 10 bases between. This CDR3 has 13 amino acids. The germline V gene has CDR1 MNHEY and CDR2 SMNVEV (reference sequence). Overall study findings and caveats: People with Type 1 diabetes carried modestly yet significantly shorter TCRB CDR3s in all four CD4+ subsets.

Remarks on this clone: Its antigen is currently unknown.

What was sequenced were expressed TCRB transcripts, since all of the isolated RNA had been reverse transcribed. The data were produced by immunoSEQ multiplex PCR, yet TCRdb's version contains in-frame clones alone and is incomplete. The sample holds approximately 58,000 clones; 50% to 75% are singletons and the top ten take 0.25% to 0.35%. This sequence originates from a woman aged 25 to 39 with type 1 diabetes. V usage is TRBV27 and J usage is TRBJ2-1; D not resolved. The source material was stem cell memory CD4+ T cells from blood. CDR3 residues: CASSRPTYNEQFF. The CDR3 coding sequence is TGTGCCAGCAGCCGCCCGACTTACAATGAGCAGTTCTTC.